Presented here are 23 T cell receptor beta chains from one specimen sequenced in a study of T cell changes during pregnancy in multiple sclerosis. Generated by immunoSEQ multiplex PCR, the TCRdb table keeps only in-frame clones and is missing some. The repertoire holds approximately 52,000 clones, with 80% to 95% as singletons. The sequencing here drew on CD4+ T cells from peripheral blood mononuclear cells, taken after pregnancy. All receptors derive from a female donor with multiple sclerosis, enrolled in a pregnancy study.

CDR3 amino acids: CASREQGDPYEQYF. For the CDR3, the DNA is TGTGCCAGCAGGGAACAGGGGGACCCCTACGAGCAGTACTTC. This chain connects TRBV28 to TRBJ2-7; the match to TRBD1 covers 8 bases. Germline CDR1 MDHEN, CDR2 SYDVKM. V was pared by 6 bases and J by 2 bases, with 6 bases of the junction left unmatched. This CDR3 has 14 residues. Complete variable domain (other parts from reference TRBV28 and TRBJ2-7): DVKVTQSSRYLVKRTGEKVFLECVQDMDHENMFWYRQDPGLGLRLIYFSYDVKMKEKGDIPEGYSVSREKKERFSLILESASTNQTSMYLCASREQGDPYEQYFGPGTRLTVT.

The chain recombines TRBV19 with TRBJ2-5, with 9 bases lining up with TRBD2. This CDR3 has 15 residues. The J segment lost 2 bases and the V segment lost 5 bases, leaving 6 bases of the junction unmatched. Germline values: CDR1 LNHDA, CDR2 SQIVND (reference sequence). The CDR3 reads CASSETSGTQETQYF. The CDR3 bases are TGTGCCAGTAGTGAGACTAGCGGAACTCAAGAGACCCAGTACTTC.

The CDR3 region is CASSQQDTHSNQPQHF. CDR3 bases: TGTGCCAGCAGCCAGCAGGACACACATAGCAATCAGCCCCAGCATTTT. The rearrangement links TRBV14 to TRBJ1-5; tentative D call: TRBD1 (5 bases). The CDR3 consists of 16 residues. Germline values: CDR1 SGHDN, CDR2 FVKESK. Trimming stripped 3 bases from V and 0 bases from J, with 12 bases between.

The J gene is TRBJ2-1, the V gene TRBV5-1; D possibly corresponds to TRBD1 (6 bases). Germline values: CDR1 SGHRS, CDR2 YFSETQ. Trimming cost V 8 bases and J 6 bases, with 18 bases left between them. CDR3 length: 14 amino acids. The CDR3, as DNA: TGCGCCAGTTTCGCGACCCTAGGGGGCAATGAGCAGTTCTTC. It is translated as CASFATLGGNEQFF. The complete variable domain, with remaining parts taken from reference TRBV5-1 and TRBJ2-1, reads KAGVTQTPRYLIKTRGQQVTLSCSPISGHRSVSWYQQTPGQGLQFLFEYFSETQRNKGNFPGRFSGRQFSNSRSEMNVSTLELGDSALYLCASFATLGGNEQFFGPGTRLTVL.

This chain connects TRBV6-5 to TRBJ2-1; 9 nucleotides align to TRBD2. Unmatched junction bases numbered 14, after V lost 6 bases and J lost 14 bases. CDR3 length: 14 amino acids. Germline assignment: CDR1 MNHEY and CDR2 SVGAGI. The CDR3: CASSRLAGVQGEFF. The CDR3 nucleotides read TGTGCCAGCAGCCGATTAGCGGGAGTTCAAGGGGAGTTCTTC.

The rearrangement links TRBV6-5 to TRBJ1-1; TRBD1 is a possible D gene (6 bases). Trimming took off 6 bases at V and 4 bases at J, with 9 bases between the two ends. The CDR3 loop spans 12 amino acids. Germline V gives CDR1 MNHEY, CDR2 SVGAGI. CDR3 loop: CASRAGATEAFF. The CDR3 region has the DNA TGTGCCAGCAGGGCAGGGGCCACTGAAGCTTTCTTT.

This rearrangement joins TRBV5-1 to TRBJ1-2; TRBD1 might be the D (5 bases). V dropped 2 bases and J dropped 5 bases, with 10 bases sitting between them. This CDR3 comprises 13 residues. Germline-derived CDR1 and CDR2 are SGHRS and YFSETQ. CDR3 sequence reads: CASSLGGDYGYTF. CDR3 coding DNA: TGCGCCAGCAGCTTAGGAGGGGATTATGGCTACACCTTC.

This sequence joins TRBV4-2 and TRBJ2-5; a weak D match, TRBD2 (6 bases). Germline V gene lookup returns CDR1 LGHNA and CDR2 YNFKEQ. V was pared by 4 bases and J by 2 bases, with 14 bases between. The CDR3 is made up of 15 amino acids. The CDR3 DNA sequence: TGTGCCAGCAGCCCTCCATCAGGACTACAAGAGACCCAGTACTTC. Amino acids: CASSPPSGLQETQYF.

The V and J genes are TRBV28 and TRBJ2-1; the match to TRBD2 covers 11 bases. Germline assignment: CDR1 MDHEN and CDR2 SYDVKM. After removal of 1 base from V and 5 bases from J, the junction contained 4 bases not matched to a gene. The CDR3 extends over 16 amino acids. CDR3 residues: CASSLSTSGSHNEQFF. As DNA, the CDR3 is TGTGCCAGCAGTTTATCCACTAGCGGGAGCCACAATGAGCAGTTCTTC.

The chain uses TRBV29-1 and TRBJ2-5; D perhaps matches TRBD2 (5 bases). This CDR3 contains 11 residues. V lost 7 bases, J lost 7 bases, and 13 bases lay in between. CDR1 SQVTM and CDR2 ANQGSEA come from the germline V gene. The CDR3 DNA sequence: TGCAGCGGCGGGCCAGGAGGGACCCAGTACTTC. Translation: CSGGPGGTQYF.

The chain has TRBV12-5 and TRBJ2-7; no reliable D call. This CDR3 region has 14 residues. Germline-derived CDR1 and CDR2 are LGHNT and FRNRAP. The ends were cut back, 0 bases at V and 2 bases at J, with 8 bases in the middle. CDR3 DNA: TGTGCTAGTGGTTTGGTACAGCCTCCCTACGAGCAGTACTTC. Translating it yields CASGLVQPPYEQYF.

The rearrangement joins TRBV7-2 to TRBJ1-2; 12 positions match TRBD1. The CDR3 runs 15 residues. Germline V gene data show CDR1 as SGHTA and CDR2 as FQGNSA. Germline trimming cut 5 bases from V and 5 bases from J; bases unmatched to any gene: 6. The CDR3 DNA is TGTGCCAGCAGCCCGGGACAGGGGGCGCGGTATGGCTACACCTTC. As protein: CASSPGQGARYGYTF. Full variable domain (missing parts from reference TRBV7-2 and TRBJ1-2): GAGVSQSPSNKVTEKGKDVELRCDPISGHTALYWYRQSLGQGLEFLIYFQGNSAPDKSGLPSDRFSAERTGGSVSTLTIQRTQQEDSAVYLCASSPGQGARYGYTFGSGTRLTVV.

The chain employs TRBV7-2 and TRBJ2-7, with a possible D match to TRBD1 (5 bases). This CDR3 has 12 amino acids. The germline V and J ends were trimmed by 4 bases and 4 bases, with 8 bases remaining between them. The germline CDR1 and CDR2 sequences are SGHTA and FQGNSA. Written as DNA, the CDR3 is TGTGCCAGCAGCTCAAACAGGTACGAGCAGTACTTC. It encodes CASSSNRYEQYF.

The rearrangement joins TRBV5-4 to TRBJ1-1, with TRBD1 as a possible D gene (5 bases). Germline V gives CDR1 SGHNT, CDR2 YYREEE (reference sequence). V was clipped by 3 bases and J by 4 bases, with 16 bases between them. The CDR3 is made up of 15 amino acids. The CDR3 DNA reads TGTGCCAGCAGCTCCCCAGGGAGGGAGGGCACTGAAGCTTTCTTT. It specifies CASSSPGREGTEAFF. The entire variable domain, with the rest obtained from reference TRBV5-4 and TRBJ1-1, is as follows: ETGVTQSPTHLIKTRGQQVTLRCSSQSGHNTVSWYQQALGQGPQFIFQYYREEENGRGNFPPRFSGLQFPNYSSELNVNALELDDSALYLCASSSPGREGTEAFFGQGTRLTVV.

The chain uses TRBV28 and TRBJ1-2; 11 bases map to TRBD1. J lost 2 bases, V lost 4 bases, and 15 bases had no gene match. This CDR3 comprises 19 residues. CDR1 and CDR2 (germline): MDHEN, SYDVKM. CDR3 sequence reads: CASSSSIRSGTGGNYGYTF. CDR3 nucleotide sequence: TGTGCCAGCAGTTCCTCTATTCGTTCTGGGACAGGGGGGAACTATGGCTACACCTTC.

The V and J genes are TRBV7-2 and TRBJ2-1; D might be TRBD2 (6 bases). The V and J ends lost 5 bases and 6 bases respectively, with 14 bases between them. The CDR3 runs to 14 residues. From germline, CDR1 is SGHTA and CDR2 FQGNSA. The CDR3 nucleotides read TGTGCCAGCAGCCAATACTCTAGCGCCAATGAGCAGTTCTTC. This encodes CASSQYSSANEQFF.

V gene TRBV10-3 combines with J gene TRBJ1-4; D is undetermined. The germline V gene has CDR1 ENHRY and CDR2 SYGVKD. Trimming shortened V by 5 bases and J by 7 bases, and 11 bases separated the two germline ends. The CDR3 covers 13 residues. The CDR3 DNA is TGTGCCATCAGTCCTCGACTTGGTGAAAAACTGTTTTTT. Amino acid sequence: CAISPRLGEKLFF.

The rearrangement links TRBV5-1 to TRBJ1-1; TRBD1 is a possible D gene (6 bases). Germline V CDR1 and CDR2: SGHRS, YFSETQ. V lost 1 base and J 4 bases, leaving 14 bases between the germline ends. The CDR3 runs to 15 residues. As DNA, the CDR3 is TGCGCCAGCAGCTTGATCCAACAGGGACCCACTGAAGCTTTCTTT. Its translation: CASSLIQQGPTEAFF.

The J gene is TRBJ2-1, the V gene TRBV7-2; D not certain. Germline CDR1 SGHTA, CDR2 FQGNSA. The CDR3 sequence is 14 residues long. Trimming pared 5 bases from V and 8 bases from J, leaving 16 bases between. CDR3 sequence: CASSPSSVSHEQFF. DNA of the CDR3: TGTGCCAGCAGCCCCTCAAGCGTCTCGCATGAGCAGTTCTTC.

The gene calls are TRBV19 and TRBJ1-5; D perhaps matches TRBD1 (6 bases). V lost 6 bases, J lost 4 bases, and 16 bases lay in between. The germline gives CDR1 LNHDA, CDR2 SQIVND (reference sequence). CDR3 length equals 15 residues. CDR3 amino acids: CASRQPGDLNQPQHF. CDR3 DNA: TGTGCCAGTAGACAGCCAGGGGATTTAAATCAGCCCCAGCATTTT.

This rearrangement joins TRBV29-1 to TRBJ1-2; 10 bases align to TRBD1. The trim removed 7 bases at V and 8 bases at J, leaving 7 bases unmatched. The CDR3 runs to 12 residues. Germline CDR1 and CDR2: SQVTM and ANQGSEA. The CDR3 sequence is CSGDRGREGYTF. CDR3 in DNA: TGCAGCGGAGACAGGGGGCGAGAGGGCTACACCTTC.

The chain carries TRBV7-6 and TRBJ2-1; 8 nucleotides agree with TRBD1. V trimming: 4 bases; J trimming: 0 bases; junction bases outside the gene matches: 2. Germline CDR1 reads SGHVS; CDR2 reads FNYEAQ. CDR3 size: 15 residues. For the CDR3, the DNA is TGTGCCAGCAGCTACACAGGGGGCTCCTACAATGAGCAGTTCTTC. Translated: CASSYTGGSYNEQFF.

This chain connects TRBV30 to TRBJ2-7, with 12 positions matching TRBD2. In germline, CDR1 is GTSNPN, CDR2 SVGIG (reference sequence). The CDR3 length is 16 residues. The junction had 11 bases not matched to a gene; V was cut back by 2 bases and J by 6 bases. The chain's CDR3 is CAWSTIGLAGKGEQYF. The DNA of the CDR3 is TGTGCCTGGAGTACGATAGGACTAGCGGGGAAGGGCGAGCAGTACTTC.